This TCR beta chain was found in a study of blood T cells in healthy people across ages. About the study: Template-switching capture recovered about one barcoded beta molecule per two T cells.

This CDR3 region has 14 residues. CDR1 is LGHDT and CDR2 is YNNKEL in the germline V gene (reference sequence). V was pared by 7 bases and J by 2 bases, with 14 bases between. A second PCR, run for about 7 to 11 cycles, used a sample-barcoded 5' primer plus a J-beta primer mix. TCRdb processed the 5' RACE reads anew with MiXCR; each CDR3 protein has one entry. The sample holds about 1,600,000 distinct CDR3 sequences, around 42% seen once. Comment on this clonotype: Its antigen is undetermined.

General observations from the study: The study found more naive CD4+ cells and higher diversity in long-lived than aged donors.

The genes are TRBV3-1 and TRBJ1-2, with D possibly TRBD1 on 6 matching bases. The source of this sequence is a woman younger than 30 in good health. The material sequenced was blood. CDR3 coding DNA: TGTGCCAGCAAGGCGACAGGACTAAACTATGGCTACACCTTC. Translated, it gives CASKATGLNYGYTF.